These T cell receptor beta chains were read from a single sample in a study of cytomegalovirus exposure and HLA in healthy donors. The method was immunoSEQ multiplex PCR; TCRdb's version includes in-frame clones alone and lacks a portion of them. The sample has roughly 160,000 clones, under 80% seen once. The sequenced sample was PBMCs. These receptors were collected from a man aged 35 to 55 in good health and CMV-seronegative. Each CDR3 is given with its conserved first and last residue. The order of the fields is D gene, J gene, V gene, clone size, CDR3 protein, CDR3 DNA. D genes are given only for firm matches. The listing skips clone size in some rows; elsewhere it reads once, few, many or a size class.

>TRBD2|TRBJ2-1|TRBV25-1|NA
CASSELGLAGDNEQFF
TGTGCCAGCAGTGAATTGGGACTAGCGGGGGACAATGAGCAGTTCTTC
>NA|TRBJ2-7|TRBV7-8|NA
CASSFGQAGTYEQYF
TGTGCCAGCAGCTTCGGACAGGCGGGGACCTACGAGCAGTACTTC
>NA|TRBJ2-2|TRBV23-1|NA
CASPPAGTGELFF
TGCGCCAGCCCTCCCGCGGGAACCGGGGAGCTGTTTTTT
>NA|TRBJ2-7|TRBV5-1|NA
CASSFSTVHEQYF
TGCGCCAGCAGCTTTTCGACAGTGCACGAGCAGTACTTC
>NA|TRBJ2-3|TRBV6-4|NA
CASSEGAGISTQYF
TGTGCCAGCAGTGAAGGGGCGGGGATAAGTACGCAGTATTTT
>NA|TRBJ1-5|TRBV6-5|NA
CASSPPGGQPQHF
TGTGCCAGCAGTCCCCCAGGAGGCCAGCCCCAGCATTTT
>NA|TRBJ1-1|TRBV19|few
CAVLEGLAEAFF
TGTGCCGTCCTGGAGGGCTTAGCTGAAGCTTTCTTT
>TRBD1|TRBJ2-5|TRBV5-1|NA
CASSFIRTGGETQYF
TGCGCCAGCAGCTTCATACGGACAGGGGGGGAGACCCAGTACTTC
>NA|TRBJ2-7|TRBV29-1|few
CSVAERTAYEQYF
TGCAGCGTGGCGGAGCGGACCGCCTACGAGCAGTACTTC
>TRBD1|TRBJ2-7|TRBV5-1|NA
CASSKGQGGDEQYF
TGCGCCAGCAGCAAGGGACAGGGAGGGGACGAGCAGTACTTC
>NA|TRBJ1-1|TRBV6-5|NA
CASSYSPGYAEAFF
TGTGCCAGCAGTTACTCTCCGGGTTACGCTGAAGCTTTCTTT
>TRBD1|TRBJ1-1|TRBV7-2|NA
CASRFSQGTEAFF
TGTGCCAGCCGATTCTCACAGGGGACTGAAGCTTTCTTT
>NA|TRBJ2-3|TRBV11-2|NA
CASSLQAGWVDTQYF
TGTGCCAGCAGCTTACAGGCGGGGTGGGTAGATACGCAGTATTTT
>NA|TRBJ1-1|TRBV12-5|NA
CASGLVSYGGEAFF
TGTGCTAGTGGTTTGGTTTCCTACGGGGGGGAAGCTTTCTTT